This T cell receptor (beta chain) appears in the sequencing data of a study of human CD8 memory T cell subsets (TCRdb year 2020). For the wider study: To assess how stem-like (TSTEM), progenitor exhausted-like (TPEX) and effector memory CD8+ T cell subsets are clonally related, the TCRbeta repertoires of these three subsets were compared. Six donors each provided TSTEM, TPEX and effector memory subsets, and TCRbeta repertoires were obtained from all six.

Taken from the germline V gene, the CDR1 and CDR2 loops are SGHDN and FVKESK. CDR3 length: 13 amino acids, cysteine to phenylalanine. Only the protein sequence is given. Peripheral blood mononuclear cells were isolated from healthy donor buffy coats by density gradient separation. In the study, total CD8+ T cells were enriched by negative magnetic separation with EasySep or MojoSort CD8+ T cell isolation kits. An RNeasy Mini Kit was used to extract total RNA from duplicate vials of approximately 140,000 sorted CD8+ T cells per subset. The PBMCs were used either fresh or after being cryopreserved in fetal bovine serum with roughly 10% DMSO. CD8+ T cell subsets were sorted to purity by fluorescence-activated cell sorting on a FACSAria III. A Human TCR Profiling Kit was used to prepare UMI-labeled 5' RACE TCRbeta libraries. Every TCRbeta library was prepared in parallel, with the same number of PCR cycles used for all of the libraries. The authors' analysis ran thus. Each TCRbeta library contained between about 3,000 and 20,000 functional CDR3beta clonotypes. UMI extraction and consensus assembly used MIGEC 1.2.9, requiring at least three reads per UMI. MiXCR 3.0.3 was used to extract the in-frame CDR3beta repertoires. Diversity metrics were computed in VDJtools 1.2.1 after downsampling each sample to 42,000 randomly selected UMIs. Repertoire overlap metrics D, R and F2 were calculated in VDJtools for the top 3,000 clones of each sample pair. Following TCRdb reprocessing, every CDR3 protein sequence forms one entry, and DNA is not provided. What appears here as the V and J calls and clone size reflects TCRdb's work, not the paper's. The table for this sample shows more than 10,000 distinct CDR3 sequences. The top ten hold 20% to 25% of the sample.

With respect to this clonotype: Its antigen is not yet known.

Broad study findings and their caveats: Chao1 estimates suggested greater repertoire diversity in TSTEM than in TPEX subsets, potentially reflecting a broader range of specificities. Similarly high normalized Shannon-Wiener diversity was shown by TSTEM and TPEX subsets, whereas comparatively lower diversity was seen in effector memory subsets. Only TCRbeta chains were sequenced, and the repertoire comparisons were based on about six donors and tested using paired t-tests with Bonferroni correction. Clonotypes were shared with effector memory cells by both stem-like subsets, but only minimal overlap was found between TSTEM and TPEX repertoires, suggesting distinct antigen spectra.

The sample taken for sequencing was CD8+ T cells from PBMCs. The rearranged segments are TRBV14 and TRBJ1-4. This receptor was obtained from a human donor in good health. The CDR3 protein is CASSLSTNEKLFF.